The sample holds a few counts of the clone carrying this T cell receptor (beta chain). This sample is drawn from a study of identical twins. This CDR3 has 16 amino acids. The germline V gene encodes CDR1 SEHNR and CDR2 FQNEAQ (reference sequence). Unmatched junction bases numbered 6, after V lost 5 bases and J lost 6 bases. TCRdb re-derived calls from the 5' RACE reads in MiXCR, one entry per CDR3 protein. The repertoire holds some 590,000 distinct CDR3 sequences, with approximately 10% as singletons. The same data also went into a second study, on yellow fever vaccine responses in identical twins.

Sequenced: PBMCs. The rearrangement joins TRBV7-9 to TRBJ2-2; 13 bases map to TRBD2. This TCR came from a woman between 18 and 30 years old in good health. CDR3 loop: CASSRTSGRESGELFF. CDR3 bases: TGTGCCAGCAGCAGGACTAGCGGGAGAGAATCCGGGGAGCTGTTTTTT.